A single sample is the source of the 20 T cell receptor beta chains below, sequenced in a study of T-cell reconstitution after alpha-beta-depleted transplantation in children. A TCRbeta library incorporating unique molecular identifiers was prepared. TCRdb itself ran the PCR reads through MiXCR, one entry per CDR3 protein. The repertoire holds hundreds of thousands of distinct CDR3 sequences, with 24% as singletons. This specimen consisted of PBMCs, mostly from graft donor cells, obtained 360 days after TCRalphabeta/CD19-depleted stem cell transplant. Receptors were obtained from a female patient aged 2-10 years who had a stem cell transplant for congenital amegakaryocytic thrombocytopenia, so the T cells may come from the graft donor.

Only a few counts were recorded for this clonotype. The J gene is TRBJ2-1, the V gene TRBV20-1; 9 bases agree with TRBD1. CDR1 and CDR2 from the germline V gene are DFQATT and SNEGSKA (reference sequence). The CDR3 totals 16 residues. V shed 0 bases and J 3 bases; nucleotides not matched to a gene: 6. Written as DNA, the CDR3 is TGCAGTGCTAGAGATGAGGGGGGACAGGGCTACAATGAGCAGTTCTTC. Encoded protein: CSARDEGGQGYNEQFF.

This sequence joins TRBV6-1 and TRBJ2-2, with TRBD1 matching 8 bases. This CDR3 has 13 amino acids. Germline V gene lookup returns CDR1 MNHNS and CDR2 SASEGT. The V and J ends lost 8 bases and 9 bases, in that order; junction bases with no gene match: 8. The CDR3 DNA follows: TGTGCCAGCGGACGGACAGGGTGGCGGGAGCTGTTTTTT. Protein product: CASGRTGWRELFF.

This chain links TRBV28 with TRBJ2-7; maybe TRBD1 (6 bases). This CDR3 contains 15 residues. Germline lookup yields CDR1 MDHEN and CDR2 SYDVKM. The V end lost 0 bases, the J end lost 2 bases, and 11 bases lay between the germline ends. Here the CDR3 reads CASSLWARDTYEQYF. The CDR3 DNA reads TGTGCCAGCAGTTTATGGGCCCGGGACACCTACGAGCAGTACTTC. The full variable domain, its missing parts supplied by reference TRBV28 and TRBJ2-7, is DVKVTQSSRYLVKRTGEKVFLECVQDMDHENMFWYRQDPGLGLRLIYFSYDVKMKEKGDIPEGYSVSREKKERFSLILESASTNQTSMYLCASSLWARDTYEQYFGPGTRLTVT.

The CDR3 spells CATSTRQGYYNEQFF. CDR3 bases: TGTGCCACCAGCACGAGACAGGGATACTACAATGAGCAGTTCTTC. The V gene is TRBV15, the J gene TRBJ2-1; 7 positions match TRBD1. In germline, CDR1 is LNHNV, CDR2 YYDKDF (reference sequence). The CDR3 is 15 amino acids. After removal of 4 bases from V and 3 bases from J, the junction contained 6 bases not matched to a gene.

This clonotype has just a few counts. The V gene is TRBV2, the J gene TRBJ1-6; D unclear. Germline CDR1 is SNHLY and CDR2 is FYNNEI. There are 13 residues in the CDR3. Trimming removed 3 bases at V and 3 bases at J, with 3 bases between. CDR3 sequence (DNA): TGTGCCAGCAGTGACAACTATAATTCACCCCTCCACTTT. Amino acids: CASSDNYNSPLHF.

This clonotype turned up a few times. The chain has TRBV4-3 and TRBJ2-1; D ambiguous. The germline V gene has CDR1 LGHNA and CDR2 YSLEER. CDR3 length equals 15 residues. The V gene lost 0 bases and the J gene lost 5 bases, with 11 bases spanning the gap. CDR3 region: CASSQDVRKHNEQFF. The CDR3 DNA sequence: TGCGCCAGCAGCCAAGACGTGCGTAAACACAATGAGCAGTTCTTC.

The sample holds one count of this clonotype. This chain connects TRBV20-1 to TRBJ1-1; D is perhaps TRBD1 (6 bases). Trimming removed 1 base at V and 8 bases at J, with 14 bases between. The CDR3 totals 13 residues. Germline values: CDR1 DFQATT, CDR2 SNEGSKA (reference sequence). In nucleotides, the CDR3 is TGCAGTGCTAGAGTACAGGGTAAGGACGAAGCTTTCTTT. The encoded protein is CSARVQGKDEAFF.

This clonotype has a handful of counts. This rearrangement joins TRBV7-9 to TRBJ2-1, with D possibly called TRBD1 or TRBD2 (5 bases each). The germline V and J ends were trimmed by 4 bases and 8 bases, with 18 bases remaining between them. The CDR3 spans 15 residues. Germline V CDR1 and CDR2: SEHNR, FQNEAQ (reference sequence). The CDR3, as DNA: TGTGCCAGCAGCTATAGGGCTGGGGGTAGCTATGAGCAGTTCTTC. As protein: CASSYRAGGSYEQFF. Drawing the rest from reference TRBV7-9 and TRBJ2-1, the complete variable domain is DTGVSQNPRHKITKRGQNVTFRCDPISEHNRLYWYRQTLGQGPEFLTYFQNEAQLEKSRLLSDRFSAERPKGSFSTLEIQRTEQGDSAMYLCASSYRAGGSYEQFFGPGTRLTVL.

The V gene is TRBV29-1, the J gene TRBJ1-1; TRBD1 matches 8 bases. V shed 5 bases and J 0 bases; nucleotides not matched to a gene: 2. Germline V gene data show CDR1 as SQVTM and CDR2 as ANQGSEA. This CDR3 comprises 13 residues. In nucleotides, the CDR3 is TGCAGCGTTTGGACAGGGATGAACACTGAAGCTTTCTTT. Residues: CSVWTGMNTEAFF.

This clonotype appeared a few times. V and J are TRBV5-1 and TRBJ2-7, with D possibly TRBD2 on 6 matching bases. Germline CDR1 is SGHRS and CDR2 is YFSETQ. There are 17 residues in the CDR3. With 3 bases removed from V and 4 bases from J, the gap between germline ends came to 23 bases. The CDR3 region is CASSSGRGTHPRYEQYF. In DNA, the CDR3 is TGCGCCAGCAGCTCCGGGAGAGGGACCCACCCCCGATACGAGCAGTACTTC.

This clonotype came up many times. V gene TRBV10-3 combines with J gene TRBJ2-1; D is perhaps TRBD1 (6 bases). V was shortened by 3 bases and J by 7 bases, with 10 bases between the two germline ends. The length of the CDR3 is 13 residues. Germline CDR1 reads ENHRY; CDR2 reads SYGVKD. CDR3 in DNA: TGTGCCATCAGTGAAGTCAGGGGAAATGAGCAGTTCTTC. Its protein is CAISEVRGNEQFF.

This sequence joins TRBV7-2 and TRBJ1-1; D gene unclear. The germline gives CDR1 SGHTA, CDR2 FQGNSA. V was shortened by 5 bases and J by 1 base, with 11 bases between the two germline ends. The CDR3 sequence is 14 residues long. This CDR3 is CASSLESGNTEAFF. The CDR3, as DNA: TGTGCCAGCAGCCTCGAATCGGGGAACACTGAAGCTTTCTTT.

V and J are TRBV20-1 and TRBJ2-7; D unclear. V lost 6 bases and J lost 1, with 13 bases in between. CDR3 length: 13 residues. The germline V gene has CDR1 DFQATT and CDR2 SNEGSKA (reference sequence). CDR3 amino acids: CSASPDGSYEQYF. CDR3 DNA: TGCAGTGCAAGCCCGGACGGGTCCTACGAGCAGTACTTC.

The rearrangement links TRBV25-1 to TRBJ1-5; 10 bases map to TRBD1. V was clipped by 8 bases and J by 5 bases; unmatched bases: 3. The CDR3 contains 13 residues. The germline V gene has CDR1 MGHDK and CDR2 SYGVNS. CDR3 residues: CASRGQGDQPQHF. The CDR3 nucleotides are TGTGCCAGCCGAGGACAGGGGGATCAGCCCCAGCATTTT.

This clonotype was observed a handful of times. The genes are TRBV28 and TRBJ1-6; the D gene is possibly TRBD1 (5 bases). The CDR3 has 15 residues. CDR1 is MDHEN and CDR2 is SYDVKM in the germline V gene. V was cut by 1 base and J by 8 bases, with 12 bases left in between. The CDR3 spells CASSLLGRDYSPLHF. CDR3 nucleotide sequence: TGTGCCAGCAGTTTATTAGGACGGGACTATTCACCCCTCCACTTT.

In its sample, this clonotype was seen a few times. This chain links TRBV29-1 with TRBJ2-3, with TRBD1 matching 7 bases. The germline CDR1 and CDR2 sequences are SQVTM and ANQGSEA. With 7 bases clipped from V and 3 bases from J, the junction kept 4 bases outside the gene matches. The CDR3 is 12 amino acids. CDR3 residues: CSGGQVTDTQYF. CDR3 in DNA: TGCAGCGGCGGACAGGTTACAGATACGCAGTATTTT.

The sample holds a few counts of this clonotype. The chain uses TRBV20-1 and TRBJ1-5; D unresolved. V was shortened by 6 bases and J by 2 bases, with 8 bases between the two germline ends. CDR1 and CDR2 from the germline V gene are DFQATT and SNEGSKA (reference sequence). The CDR3 has 12 amino acids. The CDR3 DNA sequence: TGCAGTGCCTCCGAAGGCAATCAGCCCCAGCATTTT. It specifies CSASEGNQPQHF.

The rearrangement uses TRBV20-1 and TRBJ2-5, with no clear D. CDR1 and CDR2 (germline): DFQATT, SNEGSKA (reference sequence). This CDR3 contains 11 residues. The V end lost 7 bases, the J end lost 5 bases, and 11 bases lay between the germline ends. The CDR3 sequence: CSVRAVETQYF. The CDR3 coding sequence is TGCAGTGTTCGAGCCGTGGAGACCCAGTACTTC.

This clonotype showed up just a few times. V usage is TRBV7-2 and J usage is TRBJ2-3; 8 bases line up with TRBD2. From germline, CDR1 is SGHTA and CDR2 FQGNSA. The CDR3 runs to 15 residues. Germline trimming cut 4 bases from V and 5 bases from J; bases unmatched to any gene: 8. This CDR3 reads CASSYVQGTRDTQYF. DNA for the CDR3: TGTGCCAGCAGCTACGTCCAAGGGACTAGAGATACGCAGTATTTT.

V usage is TRBV27 and J usage is TRBJ2-5, with D tentatively TRBD2 (5 bases). V was pared by 6 bases and J by 3 bases, with 11 bases between. Germline V gene data show CDR1 as MNHEY and CDR2 as SMNVEV (reference sequence). The CDR3 is made up of 13 amino acids. The CDR3 loop is CASRASGEETQYF. In nucleotides, the CDR3 is TGTGCCAGCAGGGCGAGCGGCGAAGAGACCCAGTACTTC.